This T cell receptor (beta chain) was observed in a study of T cells in Graves' hyperthyroidism and ophthalmopathy. Authors of the study amplified TCR beta CDR3 regions from RNA transcripts. Initially, a first-round RT-PCR of the TCR CDR3 employed the HTBI primer set. A single record per CDR3 protein comes from TCRdb applying MiXCR to the multiplex PCR reads. The table lists 690,000 or so distinct CDR3 sequences, approximately 19% of them singletons. The receptor comes from a woman in her fifties or sixties with Graves' hyperthyroidism that later progressed to Graves' ophthalmopathy. The sample was blood.

CDR3 in amino acids: CASSEGLAGGNFQETQYF. DNA for the CDR3: TGTGCCAGCAGCGAGGGACTAGCGGGGGGGAATTTCCAAGAGACCCAGTACTTC. The chain carries TRBV9 and TRBJ2-5, with 16 nucleotides matching TRBD2. The CDR3 spans 18 residues. After removal of 3 bases from V and 1 base from J, the junction contained 6 bases not matched to a gene. Germline V gene lookup returns CDR1 SGDLS and CDR2 YYNGEE.